This T cell receptor (beta chain) was sequenced during a study of T cells in Graves' hyperthyroidism and ophthalmopathy. Findings and caveats of the study: Ophthalmopathy was predicted by the model a median of approximately 6 months ahead of onset.

In regard to this clonotype: As yet, its antigen is unknown.

Cells are PBMCs isolated from roughly 9.3 ml of fresh blood. CDR3 length: 13 amino acids. V shed 6 bases and J shed 5 bases, with 17 bases lying between them. In germline, CDR1 is DFQATT, CDR2 SNEGSKA (reference sequence). The CDR3 regions of TCR beta were amplified from RNA transcripts. The HTBI primer set drove a first-round RT-PCR of the TCR CDR3. Each CDR3 protein is one row after TCRdb ran MiXCR on the multiplex PCR reads. The table shows over 300,000 distinct CDR3 sequences, with roughly an eighth occurring only once. The J gene is TRBJ2-7, the V gene TRBV20-1; either TRBD1 or TRBD2 may supply D (5 bases each). The receptor was derived from a middle-aged woman with Graves' ophthalmopathy. Input material: blood. The CDR3 reads CSALGLQGHEQYF. The CDR3 bases are TGCAGTGCCCTTGGGCTCCAGGGACACGAGCAGTACTTC.